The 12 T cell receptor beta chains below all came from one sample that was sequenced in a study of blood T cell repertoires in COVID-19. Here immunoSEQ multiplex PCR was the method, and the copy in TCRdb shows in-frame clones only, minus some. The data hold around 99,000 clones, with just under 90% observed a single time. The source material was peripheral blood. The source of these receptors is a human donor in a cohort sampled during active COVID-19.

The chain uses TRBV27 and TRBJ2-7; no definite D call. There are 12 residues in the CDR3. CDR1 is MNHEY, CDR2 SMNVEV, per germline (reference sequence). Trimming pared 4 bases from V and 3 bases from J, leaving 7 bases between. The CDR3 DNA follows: TGTGCCAGCAGTTCCTCCCTCTACGAGCAGTACTTC. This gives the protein CASSSSLYEQYF.

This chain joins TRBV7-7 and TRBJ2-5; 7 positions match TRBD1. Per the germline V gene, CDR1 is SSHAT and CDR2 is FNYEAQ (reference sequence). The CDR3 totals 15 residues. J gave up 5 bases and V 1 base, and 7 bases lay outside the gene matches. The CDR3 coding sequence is TGTGCCAGCAGCTTAGGACAGGGATTCATGGAGACCCAGTACTTC. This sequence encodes CASSLGQGFMETQYF. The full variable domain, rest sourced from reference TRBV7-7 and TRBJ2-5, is GAGVSQSPRYKVTKRGQDVTLRCDPISSHATLYWYQQALGQGPEFLTYFNYEAQPDKSGLPSDRFSAERPEGSISTLTIQRTEQRDSAMYRCASSLGQGFMETQYFGPGTRLLVL.

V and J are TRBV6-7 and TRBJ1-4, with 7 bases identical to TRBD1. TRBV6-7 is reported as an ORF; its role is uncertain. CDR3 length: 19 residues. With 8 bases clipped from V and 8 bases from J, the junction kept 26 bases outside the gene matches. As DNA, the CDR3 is TGTGCCAGCCTAGAGAGTCGGACAGGAGCGTTAGCTTTCGGGGAAAAACTGTTTTTT. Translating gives CASLESRTGALAFGEKLFF.

The chain's CDR3 is CSARGTGHYTF. The DNA for the CDR3 is TGCAGTGCTAGGGGGACAGGGCACTACACCTTC. This rearrangement joins TRBV20-1 to TRBJ1-2; 9 bases agree with TRBD1. Germline CDR1 and CDR2: DFQATT and SNEGSKA (reference sequence). This CDR3 is 11 amino acids long. The J segment lost 10 bases and the V segment lost 3 bases, leaving 3 bases of the junction unmatched.

The CDR3, as DNA: TGTGCCAGCAGCGCTCATTACGGGGGGTCTTACAATGAGCAGTTCTTC. Protein product: CASSAHYGGSYNEQFF. The chain recombines TRBV2 with TRBJ2-1, with TRBD2 matching 7 bases. The CDR3 spans 16 residues. V was pared by 6 bases and J by 4 bases, with 12 bases of the junction left unmatched. The germline gives CDR1 SNHLY, CDR2 FYNNEI.

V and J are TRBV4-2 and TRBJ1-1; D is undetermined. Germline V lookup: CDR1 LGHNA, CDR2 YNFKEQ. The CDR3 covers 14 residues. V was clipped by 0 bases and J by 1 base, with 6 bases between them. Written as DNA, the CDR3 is TGTGCCAGCAGCCAAGATCCCAGGAACACTGAAGCTTTCTTT. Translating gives CASSQDPRNTEAFF.

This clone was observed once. The DNA for the CDR3 is TGTGCCACCAGTGCTATTCCCCGGCGGGTGAATGAAAAACTGTTTTTT. Amino acids: CATSAIPRRVNEKLFF. This rearrangement joins TRBV24-1 to TRBJ1-4; D gene uncertain. The germline V and J ends were trimmed by 5 bases and 5 bases, with 17 bases remaining between them. CDR1 is KGHDR and CDR2 is SFDVKD in the germline V gene. This CDR3 has 16 residues.

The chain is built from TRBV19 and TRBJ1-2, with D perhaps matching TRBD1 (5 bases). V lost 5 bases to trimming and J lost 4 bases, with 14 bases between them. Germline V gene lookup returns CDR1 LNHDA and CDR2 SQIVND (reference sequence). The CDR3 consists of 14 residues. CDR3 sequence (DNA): TGTGCCAGTAGTCGGATCGACAGTTCCTATGGCTACACCTTC. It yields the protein CASSRIDSSYGYTF.

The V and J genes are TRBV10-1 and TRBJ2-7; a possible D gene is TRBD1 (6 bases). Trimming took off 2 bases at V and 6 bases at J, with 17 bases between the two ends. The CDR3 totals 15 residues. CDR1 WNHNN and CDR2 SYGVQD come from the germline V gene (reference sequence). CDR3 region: CASSELRGKGCEQYF. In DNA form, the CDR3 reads TGCGCCAGCAGTGAGCTAAGGGGGAAAGGTTGCGAGCAGTACTTC.

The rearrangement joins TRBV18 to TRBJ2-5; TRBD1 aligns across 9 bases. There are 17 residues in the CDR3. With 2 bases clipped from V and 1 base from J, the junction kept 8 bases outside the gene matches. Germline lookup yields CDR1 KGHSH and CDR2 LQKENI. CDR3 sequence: CASSPRSGTGTQETQYF. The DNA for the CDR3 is TGTGCCAGCTCACCAAGATCTGGGACAGGGACCCAAGAGACCCAGTACTTC.

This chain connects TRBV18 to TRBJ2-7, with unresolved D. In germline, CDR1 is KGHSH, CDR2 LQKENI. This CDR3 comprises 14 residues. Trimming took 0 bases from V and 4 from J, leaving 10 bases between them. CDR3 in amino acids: CASSPPNPGYEQYF. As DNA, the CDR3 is TGTGCCAGCTCACCACCGAACCCAGGTTACGAGCAGTACTTC.

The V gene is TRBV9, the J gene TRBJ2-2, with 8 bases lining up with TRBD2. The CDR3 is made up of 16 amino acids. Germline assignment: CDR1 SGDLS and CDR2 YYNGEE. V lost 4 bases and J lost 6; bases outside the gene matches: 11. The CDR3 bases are TGTGCCAGCAGCCCCCAAGCGGGGGTAATGTCCGGGGAGCTGTTTTTT. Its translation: CASSPQAGVMSGELFF.